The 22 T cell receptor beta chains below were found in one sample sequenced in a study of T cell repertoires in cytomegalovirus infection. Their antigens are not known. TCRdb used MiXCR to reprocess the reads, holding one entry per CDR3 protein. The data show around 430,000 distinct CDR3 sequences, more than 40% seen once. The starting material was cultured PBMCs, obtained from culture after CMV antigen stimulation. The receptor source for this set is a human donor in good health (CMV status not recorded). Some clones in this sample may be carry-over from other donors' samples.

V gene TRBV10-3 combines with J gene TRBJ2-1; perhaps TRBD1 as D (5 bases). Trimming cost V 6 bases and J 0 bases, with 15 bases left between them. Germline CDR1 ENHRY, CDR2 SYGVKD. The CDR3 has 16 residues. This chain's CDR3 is CAIRHTGSGSYNEQFF. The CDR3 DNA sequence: TGTGCCATCAGACATACAGGTTCCGGCTCCTACAATGAGCAGTTCTTC.

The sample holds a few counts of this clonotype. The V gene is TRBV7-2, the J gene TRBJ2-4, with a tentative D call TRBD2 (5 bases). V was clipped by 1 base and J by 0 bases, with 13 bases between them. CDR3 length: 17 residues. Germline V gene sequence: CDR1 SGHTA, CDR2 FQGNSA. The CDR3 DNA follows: TGTGCCAGCAGCTTAGTACTTGGCGGGCTAGCCAAAAACATTCAGTACTTC. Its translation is CASSLVLGGLAKNIQYF.

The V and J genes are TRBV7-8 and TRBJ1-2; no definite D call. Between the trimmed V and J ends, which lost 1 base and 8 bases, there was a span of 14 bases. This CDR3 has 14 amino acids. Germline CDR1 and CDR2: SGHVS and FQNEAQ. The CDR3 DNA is TGTGCCAGCAGCTTAGTAGGGCCTGGCTCGGGCTACACCTTC. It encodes CASSLVGPGSGYTF.

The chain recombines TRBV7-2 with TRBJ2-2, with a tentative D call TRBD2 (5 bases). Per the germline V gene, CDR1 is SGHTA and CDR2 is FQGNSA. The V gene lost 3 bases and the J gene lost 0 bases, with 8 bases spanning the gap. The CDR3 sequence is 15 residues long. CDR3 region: CASSLSGTNTGELFF. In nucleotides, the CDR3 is TGTGCCAGCAGCTTGTCGGGGACGAACACCGGGGAGCTGTTTTTT.

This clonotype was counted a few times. The DNA for the CDR3 is TGTGCCAGCAGTGATGAACCCGGTACGGGATCCTCCTACAATGAGCAGTTCTTC. It yields the protein CASSDEPGTGSSYNEQFF. The rearrangement uses TRBV2 and TRBJ2-1; D is perhaps TRBD2 (5 bases). V was cut by 3 bases and J by 0 bases, with 18 bases left in between. Germline CDR1 is SNHLY and CDR2 is FYNNEI. CDR3 length equals 18 residues.

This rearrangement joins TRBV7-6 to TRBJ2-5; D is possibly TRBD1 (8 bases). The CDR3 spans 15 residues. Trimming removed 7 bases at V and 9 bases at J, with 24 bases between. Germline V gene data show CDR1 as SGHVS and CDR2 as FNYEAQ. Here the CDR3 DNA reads TGTGCCAGCACTTCCGGACAGGGAGGGTTTCGCGCCCAGTACTTC. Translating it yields CASTSGQGGFRAQYF.

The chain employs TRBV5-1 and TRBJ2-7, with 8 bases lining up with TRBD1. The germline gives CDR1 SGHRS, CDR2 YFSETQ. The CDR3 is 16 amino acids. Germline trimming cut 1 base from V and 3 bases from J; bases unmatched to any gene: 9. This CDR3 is CASSLTYPGQDYEQYF. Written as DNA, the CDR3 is TGCGCCAGCAGCTTGACCTATCCGGGACAGGACTACGAGCAGTACTTC. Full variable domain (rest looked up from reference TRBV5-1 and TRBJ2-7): KAGVTQTPRYLIKTRGQQVTLSCSPISGHRSVSWYQQTPGQGLQFLFEYFSETQRNKGNFPGRFSGRQFSNSRSEMNVSTLELGDSALYLCASSLTYPGQDYEQYFGPGTRLTVT.

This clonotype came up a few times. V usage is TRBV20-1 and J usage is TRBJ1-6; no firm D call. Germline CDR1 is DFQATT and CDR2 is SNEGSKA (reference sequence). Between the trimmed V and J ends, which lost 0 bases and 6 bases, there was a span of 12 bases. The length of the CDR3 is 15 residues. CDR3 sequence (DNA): TGCAGTGCTAGAGATAATCGGGGATTTAATTCACCCCTCCACTTT. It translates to CSARDNRGFNSPLHF.

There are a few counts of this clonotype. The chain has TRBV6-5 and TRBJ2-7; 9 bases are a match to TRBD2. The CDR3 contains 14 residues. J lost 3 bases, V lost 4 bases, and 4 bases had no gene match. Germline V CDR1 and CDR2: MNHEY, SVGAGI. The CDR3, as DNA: TGTGCCAGCAGTTTTGCTAGCGGGAACTACGAGCAGTACTTC. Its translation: CASSFASGNYEQYF.

For the CDR3, the DNA is TGTGCCAGCAGTTTGGATAGCACTGAAGCTTTCTTT. It translates to CASSLDSTEAFF. The chain couples TRBV7-4 to TRBJ1-1; no definite D call. V lost 6 bases and J lost 4, with 9 bases in between. CDR3 length: 12 residues. Germline CDR1 reads SGHVT; CDR2 reads SQSDAQ. Full variable domain (missing parts from reference TRBV7-4 and TRBJ1-1): GAGVSQSPRYKVAKRGRDVALRCDSISGHVTLYWYRQTLGQGSEVLTYSQSDAQRDKSGRPSGRFSAERPERSVSTLKIQRTEQGDSAVYLCASSLDSTEAFFGQGTRLTVV.

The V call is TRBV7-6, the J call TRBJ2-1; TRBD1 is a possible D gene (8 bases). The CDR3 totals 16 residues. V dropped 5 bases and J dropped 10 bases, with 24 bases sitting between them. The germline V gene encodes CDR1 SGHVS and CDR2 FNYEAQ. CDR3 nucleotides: TGTGCCAGCAGCGCGCGGGAGACAGGGGAAGGAGGGGAGCAGTTCTTC. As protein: CASSARETGEGGEQFF.

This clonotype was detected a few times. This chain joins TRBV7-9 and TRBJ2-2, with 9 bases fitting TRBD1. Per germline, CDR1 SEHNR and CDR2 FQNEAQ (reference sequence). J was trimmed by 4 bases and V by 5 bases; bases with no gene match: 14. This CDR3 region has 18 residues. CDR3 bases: TGTGCCAGCAGCCCTGGTCCCGGGACAGGGATGAGCACCGGGGAGCTGTTTTTT. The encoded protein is CASSPGPGTGMSTGELFF.

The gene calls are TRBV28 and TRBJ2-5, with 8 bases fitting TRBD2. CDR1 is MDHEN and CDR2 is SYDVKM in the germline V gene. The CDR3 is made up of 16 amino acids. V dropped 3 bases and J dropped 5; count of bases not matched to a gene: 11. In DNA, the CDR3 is TGTGCCAGCAGTTTTATTTTCGGGAGGGCCGGTGAGACCCAGTACTTC. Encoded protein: CASSFIFGRAGETQYF.

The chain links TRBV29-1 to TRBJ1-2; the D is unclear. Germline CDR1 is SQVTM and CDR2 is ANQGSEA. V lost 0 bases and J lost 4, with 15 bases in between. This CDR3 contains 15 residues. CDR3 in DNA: TGCAGCGTTGAAGATGCCTTAGGACGGATCTATGGCTACACCTTC. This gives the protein CSVEDALGRIYGYTF.

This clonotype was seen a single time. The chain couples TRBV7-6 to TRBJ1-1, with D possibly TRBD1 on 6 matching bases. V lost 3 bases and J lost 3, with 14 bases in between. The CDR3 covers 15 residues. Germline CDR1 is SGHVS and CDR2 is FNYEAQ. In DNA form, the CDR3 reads TGTGCCAGCAGCTTCGTCGCGGGGGCGGACACTGAAGCTTTCTTT. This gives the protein CASSFVAGADTEAFF.

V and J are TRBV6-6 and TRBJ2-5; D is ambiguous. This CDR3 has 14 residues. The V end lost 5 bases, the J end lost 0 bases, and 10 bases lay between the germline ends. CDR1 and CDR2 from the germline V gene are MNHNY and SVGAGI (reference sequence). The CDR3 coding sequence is TGTGCCAGCAGTCTGCGGTCGTACCAAGAGACCCAGTACTTC. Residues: CASSLRSYQETQYF.

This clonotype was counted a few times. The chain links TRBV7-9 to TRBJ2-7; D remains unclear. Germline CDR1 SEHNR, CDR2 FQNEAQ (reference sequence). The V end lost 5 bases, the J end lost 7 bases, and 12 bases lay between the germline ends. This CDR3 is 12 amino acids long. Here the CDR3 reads CASSVGSREQYF. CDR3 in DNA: TGTGCCAGCAGCGTGGGCTCCCGGGAGCAGTACTTC.

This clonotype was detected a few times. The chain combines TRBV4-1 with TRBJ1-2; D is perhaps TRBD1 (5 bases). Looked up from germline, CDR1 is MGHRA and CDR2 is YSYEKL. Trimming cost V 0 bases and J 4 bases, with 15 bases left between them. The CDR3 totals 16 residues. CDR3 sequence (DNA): TGCGCCAGCAGCCAAGACCCGGCGGCGGGGCCCTATGGCTACACCTTC. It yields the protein CASSQDPAAGPYGYTF.

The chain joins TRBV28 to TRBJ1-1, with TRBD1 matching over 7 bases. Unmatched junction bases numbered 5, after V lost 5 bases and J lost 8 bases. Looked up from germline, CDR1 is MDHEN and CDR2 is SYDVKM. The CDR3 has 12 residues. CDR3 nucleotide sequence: TGTGCCAGCAGTGGAAGGGGGCTGGAAGCTTTCTTT. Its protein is CASSGRGLEAFF.

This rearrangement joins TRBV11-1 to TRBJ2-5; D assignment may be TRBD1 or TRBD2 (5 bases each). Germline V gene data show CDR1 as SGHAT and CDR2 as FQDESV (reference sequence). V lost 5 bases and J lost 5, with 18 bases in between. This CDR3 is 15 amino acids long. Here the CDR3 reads CASSPLAEGLETQYF. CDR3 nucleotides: TGTGCCAGCAGCCCTCTGGCAGAGGGGCTGGAGACCCAGTACTTC.

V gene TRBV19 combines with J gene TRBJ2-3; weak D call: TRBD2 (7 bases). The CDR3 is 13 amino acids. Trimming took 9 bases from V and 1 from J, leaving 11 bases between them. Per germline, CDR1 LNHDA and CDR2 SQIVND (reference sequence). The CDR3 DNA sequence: TGTGCCAGCAAAGGGGGGGGCACAGATACGCAGTATTTT. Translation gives CASKGGGTDTQYF.

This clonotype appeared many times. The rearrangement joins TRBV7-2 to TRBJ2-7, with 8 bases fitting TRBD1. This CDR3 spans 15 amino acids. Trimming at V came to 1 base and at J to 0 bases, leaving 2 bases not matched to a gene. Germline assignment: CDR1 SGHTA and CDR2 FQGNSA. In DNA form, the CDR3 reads TGTGCCAGCAGCTTAGGGACAGGGCTCTCCTACGAGCAGTACTTC. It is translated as CASSLGTGLSYEQYF.